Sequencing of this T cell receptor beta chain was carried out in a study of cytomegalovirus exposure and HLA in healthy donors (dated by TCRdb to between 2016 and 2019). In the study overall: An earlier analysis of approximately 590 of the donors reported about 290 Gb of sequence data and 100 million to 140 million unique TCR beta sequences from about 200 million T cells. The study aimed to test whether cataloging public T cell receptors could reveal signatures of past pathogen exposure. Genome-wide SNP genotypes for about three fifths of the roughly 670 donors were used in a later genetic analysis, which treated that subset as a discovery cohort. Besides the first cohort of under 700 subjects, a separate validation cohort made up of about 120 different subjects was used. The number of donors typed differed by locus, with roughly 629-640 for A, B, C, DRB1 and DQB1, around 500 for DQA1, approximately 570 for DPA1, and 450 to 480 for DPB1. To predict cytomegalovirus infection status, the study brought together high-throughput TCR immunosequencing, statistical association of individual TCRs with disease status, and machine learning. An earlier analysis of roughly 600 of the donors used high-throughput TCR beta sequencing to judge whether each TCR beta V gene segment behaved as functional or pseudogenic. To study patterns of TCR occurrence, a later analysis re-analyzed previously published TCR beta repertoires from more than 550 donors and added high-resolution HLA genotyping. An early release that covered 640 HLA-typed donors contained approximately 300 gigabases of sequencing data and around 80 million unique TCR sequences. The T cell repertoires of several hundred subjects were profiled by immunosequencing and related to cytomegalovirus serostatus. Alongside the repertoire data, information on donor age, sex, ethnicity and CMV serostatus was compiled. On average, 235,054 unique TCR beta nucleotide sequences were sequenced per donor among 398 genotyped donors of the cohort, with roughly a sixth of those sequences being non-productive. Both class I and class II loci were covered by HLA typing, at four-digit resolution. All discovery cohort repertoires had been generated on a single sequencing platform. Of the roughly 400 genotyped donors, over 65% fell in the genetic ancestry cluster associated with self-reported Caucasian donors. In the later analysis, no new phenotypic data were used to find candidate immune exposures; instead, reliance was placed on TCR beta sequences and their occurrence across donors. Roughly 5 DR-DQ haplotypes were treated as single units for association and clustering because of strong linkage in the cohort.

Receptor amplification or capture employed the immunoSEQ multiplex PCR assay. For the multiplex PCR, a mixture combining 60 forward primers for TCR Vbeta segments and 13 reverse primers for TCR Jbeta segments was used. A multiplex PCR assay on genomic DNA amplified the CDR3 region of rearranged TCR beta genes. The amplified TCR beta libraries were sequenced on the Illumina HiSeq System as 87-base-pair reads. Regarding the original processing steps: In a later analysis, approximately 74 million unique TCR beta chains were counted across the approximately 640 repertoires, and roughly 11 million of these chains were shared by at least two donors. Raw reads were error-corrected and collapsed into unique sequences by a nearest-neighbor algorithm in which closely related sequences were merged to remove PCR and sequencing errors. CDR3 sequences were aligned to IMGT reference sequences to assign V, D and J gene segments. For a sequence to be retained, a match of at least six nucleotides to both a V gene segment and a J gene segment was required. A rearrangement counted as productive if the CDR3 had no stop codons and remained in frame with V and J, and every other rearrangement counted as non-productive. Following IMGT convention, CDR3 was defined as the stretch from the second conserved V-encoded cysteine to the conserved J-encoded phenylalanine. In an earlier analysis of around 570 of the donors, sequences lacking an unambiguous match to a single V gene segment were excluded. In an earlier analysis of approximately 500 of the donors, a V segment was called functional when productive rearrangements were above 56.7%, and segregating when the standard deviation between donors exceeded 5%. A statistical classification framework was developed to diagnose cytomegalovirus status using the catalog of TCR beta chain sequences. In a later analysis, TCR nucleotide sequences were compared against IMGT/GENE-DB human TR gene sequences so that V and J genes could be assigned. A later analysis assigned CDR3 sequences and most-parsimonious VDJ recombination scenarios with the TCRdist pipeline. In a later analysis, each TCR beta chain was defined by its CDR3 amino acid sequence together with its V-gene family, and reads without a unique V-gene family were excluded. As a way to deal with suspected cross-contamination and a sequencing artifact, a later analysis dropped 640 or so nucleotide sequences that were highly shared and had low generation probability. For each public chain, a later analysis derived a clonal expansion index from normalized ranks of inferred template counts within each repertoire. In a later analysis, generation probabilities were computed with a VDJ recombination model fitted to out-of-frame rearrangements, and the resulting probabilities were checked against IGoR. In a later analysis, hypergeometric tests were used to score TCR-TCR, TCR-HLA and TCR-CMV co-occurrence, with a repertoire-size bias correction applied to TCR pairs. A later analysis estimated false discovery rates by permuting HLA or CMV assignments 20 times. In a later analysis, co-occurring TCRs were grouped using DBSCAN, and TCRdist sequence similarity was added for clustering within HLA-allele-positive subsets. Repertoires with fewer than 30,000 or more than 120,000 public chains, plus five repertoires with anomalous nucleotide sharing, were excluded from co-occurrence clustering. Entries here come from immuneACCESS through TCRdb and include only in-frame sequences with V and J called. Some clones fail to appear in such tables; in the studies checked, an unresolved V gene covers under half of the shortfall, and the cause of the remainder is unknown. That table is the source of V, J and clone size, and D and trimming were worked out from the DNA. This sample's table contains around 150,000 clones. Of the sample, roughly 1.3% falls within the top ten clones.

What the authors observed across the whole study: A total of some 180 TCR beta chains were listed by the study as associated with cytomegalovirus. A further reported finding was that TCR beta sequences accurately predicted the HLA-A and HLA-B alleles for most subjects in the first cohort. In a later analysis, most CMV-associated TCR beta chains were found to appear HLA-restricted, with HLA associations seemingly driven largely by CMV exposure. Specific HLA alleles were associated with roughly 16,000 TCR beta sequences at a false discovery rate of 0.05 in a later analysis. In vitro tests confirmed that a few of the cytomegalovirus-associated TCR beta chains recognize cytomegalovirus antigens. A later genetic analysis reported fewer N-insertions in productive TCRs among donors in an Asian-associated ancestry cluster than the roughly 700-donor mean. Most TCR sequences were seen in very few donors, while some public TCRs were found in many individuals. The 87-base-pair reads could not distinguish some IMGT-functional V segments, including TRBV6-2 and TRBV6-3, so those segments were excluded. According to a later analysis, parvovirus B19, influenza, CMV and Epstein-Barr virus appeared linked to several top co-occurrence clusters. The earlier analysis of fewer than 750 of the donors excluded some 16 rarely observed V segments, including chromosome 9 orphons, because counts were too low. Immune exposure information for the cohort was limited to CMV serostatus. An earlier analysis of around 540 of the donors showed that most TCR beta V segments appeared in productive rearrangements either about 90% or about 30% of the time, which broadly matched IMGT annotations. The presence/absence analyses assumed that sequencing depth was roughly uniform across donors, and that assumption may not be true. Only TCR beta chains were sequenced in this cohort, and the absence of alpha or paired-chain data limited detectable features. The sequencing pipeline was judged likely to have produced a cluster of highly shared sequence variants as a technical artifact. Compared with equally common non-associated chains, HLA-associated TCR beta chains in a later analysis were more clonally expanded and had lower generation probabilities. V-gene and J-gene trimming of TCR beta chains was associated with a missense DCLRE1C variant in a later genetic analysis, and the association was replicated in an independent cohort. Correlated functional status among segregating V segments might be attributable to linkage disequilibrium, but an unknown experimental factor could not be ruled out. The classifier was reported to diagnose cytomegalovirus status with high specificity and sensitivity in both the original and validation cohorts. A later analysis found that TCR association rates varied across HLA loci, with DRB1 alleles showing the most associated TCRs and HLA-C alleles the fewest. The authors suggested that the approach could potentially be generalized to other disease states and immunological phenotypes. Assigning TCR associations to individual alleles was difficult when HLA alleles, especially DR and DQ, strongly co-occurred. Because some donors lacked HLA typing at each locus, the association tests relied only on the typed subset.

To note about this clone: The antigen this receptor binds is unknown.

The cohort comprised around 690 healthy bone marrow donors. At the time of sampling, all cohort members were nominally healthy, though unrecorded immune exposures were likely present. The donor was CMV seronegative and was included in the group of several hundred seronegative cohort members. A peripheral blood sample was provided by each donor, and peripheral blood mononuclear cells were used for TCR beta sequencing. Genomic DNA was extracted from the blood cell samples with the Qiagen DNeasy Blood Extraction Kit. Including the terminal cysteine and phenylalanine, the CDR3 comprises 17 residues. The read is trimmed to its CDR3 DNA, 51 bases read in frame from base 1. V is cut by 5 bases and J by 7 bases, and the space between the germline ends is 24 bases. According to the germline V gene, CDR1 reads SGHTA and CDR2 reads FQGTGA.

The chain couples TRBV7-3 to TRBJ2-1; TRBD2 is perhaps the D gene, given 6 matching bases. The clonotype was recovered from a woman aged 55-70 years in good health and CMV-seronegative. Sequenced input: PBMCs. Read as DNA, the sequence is TGTGCCAGCAGCCTAGGGGCGGGGACTCCTAGAGTGAATGAGCAGTTCTTC. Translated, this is CASSLGAGTPRVNEQFF.